Detailed here is one T cell receptor beta chain. This sample stems from a study of blood T cell repertoires in COVID-19. Method: immunoSEQ multiplex PCR; TCRdb's copy keeps in-frame clones and lacks some. The sample records 200,000 to 250,000 clones, about 82% being singletons. Donors of Cohort 3 who recovered were those that had two negative PCRs, clearance, or symptom resolution. CDR3 length: 14 amino acids. The V end was cut by 6 bases, the J end by 4 bases, with 12 bases between. Germline V gene lookup returns CDR1 SNHLY and CDR2 FYNNEI. The source of this sequence is a woman in her forties or fifties who had recovered from COVID-19. The chain employs TRBV2 and TRBJ1-4; D not resolved. Sequenced material: PBMCs or T cells enriched from blood (not recorded which). DNA for the CDR3: TGTGCCAGCAGGACACAAGCAAATAATGAAAAACTGTTTTTT. The encoded protein is CASRTQANNEKLFF.